A selection of T cell receptor beta chains follows, all from one sample in a study of molecular identifiers for immune sequencing clone quantification. TCRdb re-called the PCR reads through MiXCR, storing one row per CDR3 protein. This sample yields some 8,500 distinct CDR3 sequences, of which roughly 14% are seen a single time; around 1.5% belongs to the top ten. The sequencing input was naive CD8+ T cells from blood, with Jurkat cell RNA spiked in. These receptor sequences come from a human donor in good health. Some libraries in this study had Jurkat cell RNA spiked in. CDR3s include the opening cysteine and the closing phenylalanine or tryptophan. Each record gives: D gene, J gene, clone size, V gene, CDR3 protein, CDR3 DNA. The D gene is left open where the match is weak. Not every row has a clone size; where given, it reads once, few, many or a size class.

>TRBD2|TRBJ2-3|medium-sized|TRBV5-6
CASSQTSGGTDTQYF
TGTGCCAGCAGTCAGACTAGCGGGGGCACAGATACGCAGTATTTT
>TRBD1|TRBJ2-2|medium-sized|TRBV13
CASSSSSDRVNTGELFF
TGTGCCAGCAGCTCCAGTTCCGACAGGGTAAACACCGGGGAGCTGTTTTTT
>-|TRBJ1-2|-|TRBV5-1
CASSLEGAHGYTF
TGCGCCAGCAGCTTGGAAGGGGCTCATGGCTACACCTTC
>-|TRBJ2-6|medium-sized|TRBV30
CAWSLGVSGANVLTF
TGTGCCTGGAGTTTGGGGGTATCTGGGGCCAACGTCCTGACTTTC
>-|TRBJ2-7|medium-sized|TRBV20-1
CSARAHEQYF
TGCAGTGCTAGGGCCCACGAGCAGTACTTC
>-|TRBJ2-3|medium-sized|TRBV7-8
CASSFSADTQYF
TGTGCCAGCAGCTTTTCCGCAGATACGCAGTATTTT
>-|TRBJ2-1|medium-sized|TRBV30
CAWTTPPEDEQFF
TGTGCCTGGACCACCCCACCCGAGGATGAGCAGTTCTTC
>TRBD1|TRBJ2-5|medium-sized|TRBV5-6
CASSRGQGTSETQYF
TGTGCCAGCAGCCGAGGACAGGGGACATCAGAGACCCAGTACTTC
>TRBD2|TRBJ2-3|many|TRBV2
CASTSVAGGRDTQYF
TGTGCCAGCACGTCGGTAGCGGGAGGGAGGGATACGCAGTATTTT
>-|TRBJ2-2|many|TRBV30
CAWSPRGSTGELFF
TGTGCCTGGAGTCCTAGGGGTTCAACCGGGGAGCTGTTTTTT
>-|TRBJ2-7|many|TRBV4-1
CASSPTMGTDWEQYF
TGCGCCAGCAGCCCTACCATGGGCACCGATTGGGAGCAGTACTTC
>TRBD1|TRBJ1-5|many|TRBV9
CASSPGQGHQPQHF
TGTGCCAGCAGCCCCGGACAGGGCCATCAGCCCCAGCATTTT
>TRBD1|TRBJ1-1|many|TRBV11-2
CASSLGQGTEAFF
TGTGCCAGCAGCTTAGGACAGGGGACTGAAGCTTTCTTT
>-|TRBJ2-7|medium-sized|TRBV6-2/TRBV6-3
CASSYSVTDGAYEQYF
TGTGCCAGCAGTTACTCGGTGACGGATGGCGCCTACGAGCAGTACTTC
>-|TRBJ2-2|many|TRBV27
CASSLWGGRSTGELFF
TGTGCCAGCAGTTTATGGGGGGGCAGGAGCACCGGGGAGCTGTTTTTT
>-|TRBJ1-5|many|TRBV12-3/TRBV12-4
CASSMDTDNQPQHF
TGTGCCAGCAGTATGGACACAGATAATCAGCCCCAGCATTTT
>TRBD2|TRBJ2-5|many|TRBV4-2
CASSQDGAGGPVETQYF
TGTGCCAGCAGCCAAGATGGGGCGGGGGGGCCCGTAGAGACCCAGTACTTC
>-|TRBJ2-5|-|TRBV29-1
CSVPWADTPLQETQYF
TGCAGCGTTCCCTGGGCAGACACTCCCCTTCAAGAGACCCAGTACTTC
>TRBD1|TRBJ2-2|many|TRBV5-1
CASSLDRGDTGELFF
TGCGCCAGCAGCTTGGACAGGGGAGACACCGGGGAGCTGTTTTTT
>-|TRBJ1-5|many|TRBV4-1
CASSRDNYSNQPQHF
TGCGCCAGCAGCCGGGACAACTATAGCAATCAGCCCCAGCATTTT
>-|TRBJ1-5|medium-sized|TRBV6-2/TRBV6-3
CASSYSRGSNQPQHF
TGTGCCAGCAGTTACTCGAGGGGTAGCAATCAGCCCCAGCATTTT
>-|TRBJ2-1|medium-sized|TRBV7-9
CASSLVLEGEQFF
TGTGCCAGCAGCTTAGTCCTAGAGGGTGAGCAGTTCTTC
>-|TRBJ2-2|once|TRBV4-1
CASSQEELSGELFF
TGCGCCAGCAGCCAAGAGGAGCTCTCCGGGGAGCTGTTTTTT
>-|TRBJ1-4|few|TRBV7-9
CATTPYINEKLFF
TGTGCCACAACGCCCTATATTAATGAAAAACTGTTTTTT
>-|TRBJ2-1|many|TRBV9
CASGKGGNEQFF
TGTGCCAGCGGCAAAGGGGGGAATGAGCAGTTCTTC
>-|TRBJ1-2|many|TRBV4-1
CASSQDPTTRTF
TGCGCCAGCAGCCAAGATCCCACCACCCGCACCTTC
>-|TRBJ2-7|medium-sized|TRBV7-9
CASSPAGAARYEQYF
TGTGCCAGCAGCCCCGCCGGGGCGGCGCGCTACGAGCAGTACTTC
>-|TRBJ2-2|medium-sized|TRBV7-9
CASSSGSWELFF
TGTGCCAGCAGCTCAGGGAGCTGGGAGCTGTTTTTT
>TRBD2|TRBJ2-3|medium-sized|TRBV2
CASTPLLGLAGDRLGADTQYF
TGTGCCAGCACCCCCCTTTTAGGACTAGCGGGGGATAGGCTTGGAGCAGATACGCAGTATTTT
>-|TRBJ2-1|medium-sized|TRBV2
CASSMSSLSSYNEQFF
TGTGCCAGCAGTATGTCGAGTCTGAGCTCCTACAATGAGCAGTTCTTC
>TRBD2|TRBJ2-5|medium-sized|TRBV14
CASSQDRATLAGEYQETQYF
TGTGCCAGCAGCCAAGATCGGGCGACCCTAGCGGGCGAGTACCAAGAGACCCAGTACTTC
>-|TRBJ2-7|-|TRBV4-1
CARSSNVRGVGEQYF
TGCGCCCGCAGCTCAAATGTCAGGGGAGTGGGCGAGCAGTACTTC
>-|TRBJ2-2|-|TRBV27
CASGPGANTGELFF
TGTGCCAGCGGCCCGGGAGCTAACACCGGGGAGCTGTTTTTT
>-|TRBJ1-5|many|TRBV4-2
CASTPNQGSNQPQHF
TGTGCCAGCACCCCAAACCAGGGAAGCAATCAGCCCCAGCATTTT
>-|TRBJ2-5|many|TRBV9
CASSPGAFSDQETQYF
TGTGCCAGCAGCCCCGGGGCCTTTAGCGACCAAGAGACCCAGTACTTC
>TRBD2|TRBJ2-7|medium-sized|TRBV4-3
CASSPGLVSYEQYF
TGCGCCAGCAGCCCGGGACTAGTCTCCTACGAGCAGTACTTC
>-|TRBJ1-1|many|TRBV19
CASSMGPNTEAFF
TGTGCCAGTAGTATGGGACCGAACACTGAAGCTTTCTTT
>-|TRBJ1-5|many|TRBV12-3/TRBV12-4
CASSFFGSASNQPQHF
TGTGCCAGCAGTTTCTTCGGGTCGGCTAGCAATCAGCCCCAGCATTTT
>-|TRBJ2-7|medium-sized|TRBV7-2
CASSLGSGAAYEQYF
TGTGCCAGCAGCTTAGGGTCGGGAGCTGCCTACGAGCAGTACTTC
>TRBD1|TRBJ1-1|medium-sized|TRBV9
CASSVANQDRGVLNTEAFF
TGTGCCAGCAGCGTAGCCAACCAGGACAGGGGGGTATTGAACACTGAAGCTTTCTTT
>TRBD2|TRBJ2-1|-|TRBV30
CAGTGLADQTYNEQFF
TGTGCCGGGACGGGACTAGCGGATCAAACCTACAATGAGCAGTTTTTC
>-|TRBJ1-2|few|TRBV7-9
CASRSGTEYGYTF
TGTGCCAGCAGGTCCGGGACCGAATATGGCTACACCTTC
>TRBD1|TRBJ1-1|medium-sized|TRBV30
CAWSVLQGGTEAFF
TGTGCCTGGAGTGTACTCCAGGGGGGGACTGAAGCTTTCTTT
>TRBD1|TRBJ2-1|-|TRBV6-2/TRBV6-3
CASSSGQGLYNEQFF
TGTGCCAGCAGCTCAGGACAGGGACTCTACAATGAGCAGTTCTTC
>-|TRBJ2-5|-|TRBV5-3
CAISQEREDRAQYF
TGTGCCATCAGCCAGGAGCGGGAGGACAGGGCCCAGTACTTC
>-|TRBJ2-1|many|TRBV29-1
CSVELGFNEQFF
TGCAGCGTTGAACTGGGGTTCAATGAGCAGTTCTTC
>-|TRBJ2-3|medium-sized|TRBV20-1
CSAKLRPGNPFTDTQYF
TGCAGTGCCAAATTACGCCCAGGGAACCCTTTCACAGATACGCAGTATTTT
>-|TRBJ2-7|-|TRBV7-9
CASSLLKVGEQYF
TGTGCCAGCAGCTTATTGAAGGTGGGCGAGCAGTACTTC
>-|TRBJ1-4|medium-sized|TRBV6-5
CASTPNRGAGEKLFF
TGTGCCAGCACCCCCAATCGCGGGGCGGGTGAAAAACTGTTTTTT
>TRBD2|TRBJ2-7|few|TRBV7-9
CASSPRLAENEEWRHYVQYF
TGTGCCAGCAGCCCCCGACTAGCGGAGAACGAGGAGTGGAGGCACTACGTGCAGTACTTC
>TRBD2|TRBJ2-3|many|TRBV6-2/TRBV6-3
CASSYLSGGDTQYF
TGTGCCAGCAGTTATCTGAGCGGGGGAGATACGCAGTATTTT
>-|TRBJ1-1|-|TRBV19
CASGAGNTAAFF
TGTGCCAGCGGGGCAGGAAACACTGCAGCTTTCTTT